This TCR beta chain was documented in a study of OX40 agonist ivuxolimab in advanced cancers. At the level of the study: Cancers in dose escalation were hepatocellular, melanoma, renal cell and head and neck. From roughly 23 to 85 years was the age range, with a mean of around 56 years, and roughly 83% were male. Study-wide results and limits: Clonal expansion among partial responders at 0.1-3.0 mg/kg ranked near the lowest.

Generated by immunoSEQ multiplex PCR, the TCRdb table keeps only in-frame clones and is missing some. Found here are 55,000 to 70,000 clones, 86% of them singletons; the top ten hold about 0.95%. This clone was detected a few times. What it recognizes is unknown. The germline V gene encodes CDR1 SNHLY and CDR2 FYNNEI. Trimming pared 6 bases from V and 13 bases from J, leaving 22 bases between. There are 15 residues in the CDR3. This specimen was CD4+ or CD8+ T cells sorted from blood, taken in a trial of the OX40 agonist ivuxolimab. The sequence derives from an adult with an advanced solid tumor such as melanoma, head and neck, liver or kidney cancer. The V gene is TRBV2, the J gene TRBJ1-6, with D tentatively TRBD1 (6 bases). The CDR3 nucleotides are TGTGCCAGCAGGGTAAACAGGGAGCCCGGGGCCCCCCTCCACTTT. It specifies CASRVNREPGAPLHF.